This T cell receptor (beta chain) was sequenced in a study of blood T cell repertoires in COVID-19. Study information: The United States, Italy and Spain supplied acute and convalescent COVID-19 samples. Nucleic acid was either cDNA or gDNA, and it came from T cells, B-cell-depleted T cells, or PBMCs.

Here immunoSEQ multiplex PCR was the method, and the copy in TCRdb shows in-frame clones only, minus some. The sample yields about 75,000 clones, 90% seen once. V lost 0 bases and J lost 1, with 14 bases in between. This CDR3 comprises 16 residues. Germline CDR1 and CDR2: SGHRS and YFSETQ. Sequenced input: peripheral blood. The chain is built from TRBV5-1 and TRBJ2-7; D gene ambiguous. The TCR sequence derives from a human donor in a cohort sampled during active COVID-19. The CDR3 DNA is TGCGCCAGCAGCTTGGATACTCTCTCCCCATCCTACGAGCAGTACTTC. Its translation: CASSLDTLSPSYEQYF.